This is a list of T cell receptor beta chains from one sample in a study of T cells expressing NK-cell markers. TCRdb reprocessed the 5' RACE reads, keeping one entry per CDR3 protein, no DNA. This table lists under 600,000 distinct CDR3 sequences. The specimen was blood T cells: a sorted CD56 or NKG2C T cell subset, CD4+ or CD8+ T cells, or bulk PBMC T cells (not recorded which). The origin of the receptors is a woman in her fifties or sixties in good health. Both conserved end residues are part of each CDR3.

v_call: TRBV30; j_call: TRBJ1-2; cdr3_aa: CAWSVSSSNYGYTF
v_call: TRBV6-2/TRBV6-3; j_call: TRBJ2-2; cdr3_aa: CASSYPSGRPTGELFF
v_call: TRBV12-3/TRBV12-4; j_call: TRBJ1-4; cdr3_aa: CASSFIGVEKLFF
v_call: TRBV7-3; j_call: TRBJ2-5; cdr3_aa: CASSREIFGTQYF
v_call: TRBV5-6; j_call: TRBJ1-6; cdr3_aa: CASSFYGVFGDSPLHF
v_call: TRBV5-1; j_call: TRBJ2-7; cdr3_aa: CASSSPPGRAWADEQYF
v_call: TRBV29-1; j_call: TRBJ2-5; cdr3_aa: CSVGLAGVGETQYF
v_call: TRBV7-2; j_call: TRBJ2-1; cdr3_aa: CASRLRLAGAYNEQFF
v_call: TRBV7-9; j_call: TRBJ2-5; cdr3_aa: CASNDLAAETQYF
v_call: TRBV29-1; j_call: TRBJ2-1; cdr3_aa: CSAGIVINNEQFF
v_call: TRBV29-1; j_call: TRBJ2-1; cdr3_aa: CSVARGSNEQFF
v_call: TRBV12-3/TRBV12-4; j_call: TRBJ2-5; cdr3_aa: CASSFGTGETQYF
v_call: TRBV14; j_call: TRBJ1-1; cdr3_aa: CASSTLHGFTEAFF
v_call: TRBV15; j_call: TRBJ2-3; cdr3_aa: CATSVGGTDTQYF
v_call: TRBV20-1; j_call: TRBJ2-3; cdr3_aa: CSAREGGHPTDTQYF
v_call: TRBV5-1; j_call: TRBJ2-1; cdr3_aa: CASSFGTSYNEQFF
v_call: TRBV10-3; j_call: TRBJ1-1; cdr3_aa: CAISESPDITEAFF
v_call: TRBV10-1; j_call: TRBJ2-4; cdr3_aa: CASSDPNGGNIQYF
v_call: TRBV11-2; j_call: TRBJ2-1; cdr3_aa: CASSYTSGGPNEQFF
v_call: TRBV29-1; j_call: TRBJ1-4; cdr3_aa: CSVEGRQGAEEKLFF
v_call: TRBV4-2; j_call: TRBJ1-4; cdr3_aa: CASSQQHEGFREKLFF
v_call: TRBV5-1; j_call: TRBJ1-1; cdr3_aa: CASSLGQATFMNTEAFF
v_call: TRBV21-1; j_call: TRBJ2-4; cdr3_aa: CASSPEAKNIQYF
v_call: TRBV4-1; j_call: TRBJ1-5; cdr3_aa: CASSQGLRGESNQPQHF
v_call: TRBV6-2/TRBV6-3; j_call: TRBJ1-5; cdr3_aa: CASSNPTGNQPQHF
v_call: TRBV5-1; j_call: TRBJ2-1; cdr3_aa: CASRPGGPNEQFF
v_call: TRBV29-1; j_call: TRBJ2-5; cdr3_aa: CSVDMLAGVGETQYF
v_call: TRBV6-5; j_call: TRBJ2-3; cdr3_aa: CASSYYGVRRSTPDTQYF
v_call: TRBV12-3/TRBV12-4; j_call: TRBJ2-6; cdr3_aa: CASSSYLEAYSGANVLTF
v_call: TRBV3-1; j_call: TRBJ2-3; cdr3_aa: CASSQGTSGRISTDTQYF
v_call: TRBV5-1; j_call: TRBJ2-3; cdr3_aa: CASSPTQISTDTQYF
v_call: TRBV12-3/TRBV12-4; j_call: TRBJ2-1; cdr3_aa: CASSFIGQYNEQFF
v_call: TRBV5-1; j_call: TRBJ2-1; cdr3_aa: CASSYELALDEQFF
v_call: TRBV20-1; j_call: TRBJ1-2; cdr3_aa: CSAQGQGHGYTF
v_call: TRBV29-1; j_call: TRBJ2-3; cdr3_aa: CSIGQGSADTQYF
v_call: TRBV11-2; j_call: TRBJ2-7; cdr3_aa: CASSSFSGSGEQYF
v_call: TRBV12-3/TRBV12-4; j_call: TRBJ1-3; cdr3_aa: CASSLPRGSSGNTIYF
v_call: TRBV5-6; j_call: TRBJ1-5; cdr3_aa: CASSLLQGSQGGNQPQHF
v_call: TRBV24-1; j_call: TRBJ2-3; cdr3_aa: CATSDLSLGLGADTQYF
v_call: TRBV12-3/TRBV12-4; j_call: TRBJ2-5; cdr3_aa: CASSPPPDRGVWETQYF
v_call: TRBV5-1; j_call: TRBJ2-1; cdr3_aa: CASSPGHFWPRGSYNEQFF
v_call: TRBV29-1; j_call: TRBJ2-4; cdr3_aa: CSVPSRGGDIQYF
v_call: TRBV9; j_call: TRBJ2-3; cdr3_aa: CASSVEPTSTDTQYF
v_call: TRBV20-1; j_call: TRBJ1-5; cdr3_aa: CSARDPNRVNQPQHF
v_call: TRBV7-2; j_call: TRBJ2-1; cdr3_aa: CASSSPIRVLAGVVTYNEQFF
v_call: TRBV2; j_call: TRBJ2-5; cdr3_aa: CASGREGETQYF
v_call: TRBV19; j_call: TRBJ1-5; cdr3_aa: CASKVGGGQPQHF
v_call: TRBV2; j_call: TRBJ2-1; cdr3_aa: CASSERDSSNEQFF
v_call: TRBV5-1; j_call: TRBJ1-1; cdr3_aa: CASSREGGNTEAFF
v_call: TRBV20-1; j_call: TRBJ2-1; cdr3_aa: CSARTQRGPYNEQFF
v_call: TRBV29-1; j_call: TRBJ2-2; cdr3_aa: CSVLVGGLHTGELFF
v_call: TRBV9; j_call: TRBJ2-2; cdr3_aa: CASSTGTVHTGELFF
v_call: TRBV28; j_call: TRBJ2-7; cdr3_aa: CASSSFSGTDSYEQYF
v_call: TRBV9; j_call: TRBJ2-3; cdr3_aa: CASSGLRADTQYF
v_call: TRBV12-3/TRBV12-4; j_call: TRBJ2-1; cdr3_aa: CASSSRLAGDYNEQFF
v_call: TRBV5-1; j_call: TRBJ2-1; cdr3_aa: CASSLRPSGRGGNEQFF
v_call: TRBV7-2; j_call: TRBJ2-4; cdr3_aa: CASSSGGSNIQYF